This T cell receptor beta chain was identified during a study of OX40 agonist ivuxolimab in advanced cancers. Broader study findings: CD8+ T cells showed, on average, more clonal expansion than CD4+ cells.

Some clones are missing from TCRdb's copy, which holds only in-frame ones; the method was immunoSEQ multiplex PCR. Of 95,000 to 150,000 clones listed, around 95% are singletons. CDR1 is SGHKS and CDR2 is YYEKEE in the germline V gene (reference sequence). The CDR3 covers 16 residues. The germline V and J ends were trimmed by 6 bases and 0 bases, with 18 bases remaining between them. In regard to this clone: Its cognate antigen is unknown.

Sequencing used CD4+ or CD8+ T cells sorted from blood, obtained in a trial of the OX40 agonist ivuxolimab. The receptor comes from an adult with an advanced solid tumor such as melanoma, head and neck, liver or kidney cancer. This chain links TRBV5-5 with TRBJ1-2; possible D gene TRBD1, 6 bases. CDR3 in DNA: TGTGCCAGCACCTCAGGGGCAGGAGTAGCTAACTATGGCTACACCTTC. This encodes CASTSGAGVANYGYTF.